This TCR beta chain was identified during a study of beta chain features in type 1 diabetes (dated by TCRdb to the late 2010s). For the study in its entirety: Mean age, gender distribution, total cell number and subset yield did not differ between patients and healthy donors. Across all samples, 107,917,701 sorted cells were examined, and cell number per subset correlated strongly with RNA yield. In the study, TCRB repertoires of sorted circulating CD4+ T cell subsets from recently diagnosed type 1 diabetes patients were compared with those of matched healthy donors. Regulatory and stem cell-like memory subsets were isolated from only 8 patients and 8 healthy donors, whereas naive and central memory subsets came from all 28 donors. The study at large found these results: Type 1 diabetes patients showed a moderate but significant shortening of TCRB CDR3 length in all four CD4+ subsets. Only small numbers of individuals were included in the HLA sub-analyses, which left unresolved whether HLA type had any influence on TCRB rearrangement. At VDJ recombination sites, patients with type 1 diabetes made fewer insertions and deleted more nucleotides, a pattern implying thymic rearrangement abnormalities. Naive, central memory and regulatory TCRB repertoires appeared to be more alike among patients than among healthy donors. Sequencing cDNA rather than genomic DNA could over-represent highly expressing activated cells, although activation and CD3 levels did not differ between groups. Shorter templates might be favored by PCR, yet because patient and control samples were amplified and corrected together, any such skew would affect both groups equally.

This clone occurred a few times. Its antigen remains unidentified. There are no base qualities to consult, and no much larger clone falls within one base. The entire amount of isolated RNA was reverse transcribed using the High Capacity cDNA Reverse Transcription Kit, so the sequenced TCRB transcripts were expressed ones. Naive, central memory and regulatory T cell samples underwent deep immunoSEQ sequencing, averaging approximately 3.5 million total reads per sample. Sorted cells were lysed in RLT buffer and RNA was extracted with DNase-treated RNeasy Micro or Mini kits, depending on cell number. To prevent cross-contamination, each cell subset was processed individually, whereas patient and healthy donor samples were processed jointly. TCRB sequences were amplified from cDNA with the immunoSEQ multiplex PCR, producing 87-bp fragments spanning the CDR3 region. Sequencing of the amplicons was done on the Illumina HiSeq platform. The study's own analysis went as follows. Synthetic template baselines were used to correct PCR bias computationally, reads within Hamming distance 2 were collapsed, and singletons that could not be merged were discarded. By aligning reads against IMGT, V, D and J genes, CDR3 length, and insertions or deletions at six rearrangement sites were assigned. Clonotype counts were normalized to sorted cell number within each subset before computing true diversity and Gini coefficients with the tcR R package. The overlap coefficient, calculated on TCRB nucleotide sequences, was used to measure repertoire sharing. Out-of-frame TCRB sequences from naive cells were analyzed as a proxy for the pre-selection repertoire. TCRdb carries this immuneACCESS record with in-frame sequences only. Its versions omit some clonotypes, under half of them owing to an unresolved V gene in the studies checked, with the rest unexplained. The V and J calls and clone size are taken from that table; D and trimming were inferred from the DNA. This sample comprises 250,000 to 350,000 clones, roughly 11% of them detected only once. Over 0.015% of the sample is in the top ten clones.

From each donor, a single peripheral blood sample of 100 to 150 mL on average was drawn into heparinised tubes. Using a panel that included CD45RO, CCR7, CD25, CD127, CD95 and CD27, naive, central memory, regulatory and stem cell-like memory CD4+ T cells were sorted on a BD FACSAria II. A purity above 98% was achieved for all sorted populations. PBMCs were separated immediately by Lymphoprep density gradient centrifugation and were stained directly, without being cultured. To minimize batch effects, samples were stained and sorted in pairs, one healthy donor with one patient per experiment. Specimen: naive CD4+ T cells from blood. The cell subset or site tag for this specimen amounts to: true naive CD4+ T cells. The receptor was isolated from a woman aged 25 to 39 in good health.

In nucleotide form, the sequence is TGTGCCAGCAGCAATCGCCTGGCGGGAGGTGTGACAGATACGCAGTATTTT. Its translation reads: CASSNRLAGGVTDTQYF. The sequence joins TRBV7-9 to TRBJ2-3, and TRBD2 matches 8 of the central bases. The CDR3 numbers 17 residues from cysteine through phenylalanine. The CDR3 DNA has 51 bases and is translated from base 1. Looking up the germline V gene (reference sequence) yields CDR1 SEHNR and CDR2 FQNEAQ. Here V drops 5 bases and J drops 3 bases, and the junction holds 13 bases not matched to any gene. When the CDR3 is completed using the reference TRBV7-9 and TRBJ2-3 genes on either side, the full variable domain is DTGVSQNPRHKITKRGQNVTFRCDPISEHNRLYWYRQTLGQGPEFLTYFQNEAQLEKSRLLSDRFSAERPKGSFSTLEIQRTEQGDSAMYLCASSNRLAGGVTDTQYFGPGTRLTVL.